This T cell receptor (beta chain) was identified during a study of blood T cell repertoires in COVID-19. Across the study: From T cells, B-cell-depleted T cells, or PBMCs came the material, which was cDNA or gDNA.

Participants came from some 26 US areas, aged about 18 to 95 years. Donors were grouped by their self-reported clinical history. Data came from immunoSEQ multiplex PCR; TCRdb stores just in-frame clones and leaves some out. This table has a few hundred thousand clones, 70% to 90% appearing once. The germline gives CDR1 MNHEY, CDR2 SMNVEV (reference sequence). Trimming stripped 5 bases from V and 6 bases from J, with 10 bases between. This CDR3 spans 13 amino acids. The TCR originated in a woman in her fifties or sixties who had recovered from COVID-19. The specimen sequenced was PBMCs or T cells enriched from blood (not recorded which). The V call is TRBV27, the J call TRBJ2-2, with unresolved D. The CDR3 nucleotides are TGTGCCAGCAGTATTCAAGCCGCCGGGGAGCTGTTTTTT. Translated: CASSIQAAGELFF.